This record covers a single T cell receptor (beta chain). As yet, its antigen is unknown. Trimming removed 7 bases at V and 8 bases at J, with 12 bases between. CDR3 length equals 12 residues. Germline CDR1 LNHDA, CDR2 SQIVND (reference sequence). This entry belongs to a study of beta chain features in type 1 diabetes. Overall study results and limits: Researchers report that Type 1 diabetes patients had moderately but significantly shorter TCRB CDR3s across all four CD4+ subsets.

As every portion of the isolated RNA was reverse transcribed, the sequencing read expressed TCRB transcripts. Assay used: immunoSEQ multiplex PCR; TCRdb lists only in-frame clones, some missing. The table lists 300,000 or so clones, roughly 14% of them singletons. The genes are TRBV19 and TRBJ2-4; maybe TRBD2 (7 bases). Sequences were obtained from naive CD4+ T cells from blood. The TCR was taken from a woman between 18 and 29 years old with type 1 diabetes. The CDR3 sequence is CASNAGGHIQYF. CDR3 in DNA: TGTGCCAGTAACGCCGGGGGGCACATTCAGTACTTC.